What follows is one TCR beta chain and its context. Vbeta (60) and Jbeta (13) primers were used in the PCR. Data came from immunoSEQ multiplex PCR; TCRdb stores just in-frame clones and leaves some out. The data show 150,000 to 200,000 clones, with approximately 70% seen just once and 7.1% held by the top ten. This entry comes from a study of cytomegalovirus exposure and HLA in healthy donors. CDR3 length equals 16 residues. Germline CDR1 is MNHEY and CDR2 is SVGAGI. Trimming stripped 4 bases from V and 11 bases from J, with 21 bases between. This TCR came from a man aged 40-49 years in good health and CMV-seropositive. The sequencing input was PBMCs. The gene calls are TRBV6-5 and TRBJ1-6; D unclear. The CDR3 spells CASSLLNGKNSTPLHF. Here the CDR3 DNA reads TGTGCCAGCAGTTTGCTGAACGGGAAAAACTCGACACCCCTCCACTTT.